The clone carrying this T cell receptor (beta chain) was detected a few times. TCRdb used MiXCR to reprocess the 5' RACE reads, holding one entry per CDR3 protein. The data contain fewer than 500,000 distinct CDR3 sequences, 20% to 25% of them singletons. The data were obtained in a study of identical twins. This CDR3 has 15 residues. Deletions cut 5 bases from V and 5 bases from J, with 16 bases between. The germline CDR1 and CDR2 sequences are SGHTA and FQGNSA. This same sample was also part of a study on T cells expressing NK-cell markers.

The rearrangement links TRBV7-2 to TRBJ2-1, with D possibly matching TRBD1 (5 bases). Material for sequencing was CD4+ T cells sorted from blood. This sequence was found in a woman aged 18-29 years in good health. CDR3 bases: TGTGCCAGCAGCAGGCAGGGTATACGGAACAATGAGCAGTTCTTC. Its translation: CASSRQGIRNNEQFF.